Shown below are 12 T cell receptor beta chains from a single sample sequenced in a study of shared clonotypes between healthy human individuals. Clones were read by immunoSEQ multiplex PCR, and TCRdb kept only the in-frame ones, dropping some. The sample holds 980,000 or so clones; about 80% are singletons and the top ten take approximately 1.5%. Sequenced sample: memory CD4+ T cells sorted from blood. Specified subset: CD45RA-negative fraction. The origin of the receptors is a man younger than 35 in good health.

The rearrangement joins TRBV18 to TRBJ1-6; no reliable D call. Trimming stripped 1 base from V and 7 bases from J, with 11 bases between. In germline, CDR1 is KGHSH, CDR2 LQKENI. The CDR3 has 15 residues. The DNA of the CDR3 is TGTGCCAGCTCACCACTCGGAAATGAGAATTCACCCCTCCACTTT. Protein: CASSPLGNENSPLHF.

The rearrangement links TRBV5-4 to TRBJ1-3, with D possibly matching TRBD1 (5 bases). Per the germline V gene, CDR1 is SGHNT and CDR2 is YYREEE (reference sequence). CDR3 length equals 14 residues. The V gene lost 1 base and the J gene lost 5 bases, with 10 bases spanning the gap. CDR3 loop: CASSLQGDRNTIYF. The CDR3 nucleotides are TGTGCCAGCAGCTTGCAAGGGGATAGAAACACCATATATTTT.

V gene TRBV5-6 combines with J gene TRBJ2-7, with 10 bases lining up with TRBD2. V dropped 5 bases and J dropped 1; count of bases not matched to a gene: 6. This CDR3 contains 15 residues. From germline, CDR1 is SGHDT and CDR2 YYEEEE. Here the CDR3 DNA reads TGTGCCAGCAGTCTGACTAGCGGGTTGTCCTACGAGCAGTACTTC. Translating gives CASSLTSGLSYEQYF.

This clone came up once. This rearrangement joins TRBV5-4 to TRBJ2-3, with D possibly called TRBD1 or TRBD2 (5 bases each). This CDR3 has 13 amino acids. CDR1 is SGHNT, CDR2 YYREEE, per germline (reference sequence). Trimming took off 5 bases at V and 6 bases at J, with 13 bases between the two ends. The CDR3 region is CASRSRDGDTQYF. The CDR3 DNA is TGTGCCAGCAGGTCGAGGGACGGGGATACGCAGTATTTT.

The V gene is TRBV6-5, the J gene TRBJ1-1; D gene unclear. Between the trimmed V and J ends, which lost 5 bases and 1 base, there was a span of 11 bases. The CDR3 contains 14 residues. CDR1 is MNHEY, CDR2 SVGAGI, per germline. This chain's CDR3 is CASSAKAGNTEAFF. The CDR3 coding sequence is TGTGCCAGCAGTGCCAAGGCAGGGAACACTGAAGCTTTCTTT.

The chain is built from TRBV11-2 and TRBJ2-2, with TRBD2 matching over 9 bases. Trimming at V came to 1 base and at J to 7 bases, leaving 7 bases not matched to a gene. Germline lookup yields CDR1 SGHAT and CDR2 FQNNGV. This CDR3 contains 16 residues. CDR3 loop: CASSLGLAGNDGELFF. CDR3 nucleotides: TGTGCCAGCAGCTTAGGGCTAGCGGGGAACGACGGGGAGCTGTTTTTT. The whole variable domain, filled in from reference TRBV11-2 and TRBJ2-2, reads EAGVAQSPRYKIIEKRQSVAFWCNPISGHATLYWYQQILGQGPKLLIQFQNNGVVDDSQLPKDRFSAERLKGVDSTLKIQPAKLEDSAVYLCASSLGLAGNDGELFFGEGSRLTVL.

The chain uses TRBV28 and TRBJ2-2; 10 nucleotides agree with TRBD2. Germline assignment: CDR1 MDHEN and CDR2 SYDVKM. With 6 bases clipped from V and 4 bases from J, the junction kept 8 bases outside the gene matches. This CDR3 is built from 16 residues. CDR3 protein: CASRSSGRVGTGELFF. The CDR3 region has the DNA TGTGCCAGCAGATCTAGCGGGAGAGTGGGCACCGGGGAGCTGTTTTTT.

This chain connects TRBV6-6 to TRBJ2-3; D ambiguous. V lost 2 bases and J lost 2, with 11 bases in between. Germline V CDR1 and CDR2: MNHNY, SVGAGI (reference sequence). This CDR3 has 15 amino acids. CDR3 residues: CASSYPLGYTDTQYF. CDR3 DNA: TGTGCCAGCAGTTACCCCTTGGGTTACACAGATACGCAGTATTTT.

V is TRBV6-1 and J is TRBJ1-5; D is uncertain. This CDR3 region has 15 residues. V lost 6 bases to trimming and J lost 1 base, with 13 bases between them. Per the germline V gene, CDR1 is MNHNS and CDR2 is SASEGT. The CDR3 DNA follows: TGTGCCAGCAGAGCCGGGGAGGAAAGCAATCAGCCCCAGCATTTT. Protein sequence: CASRAGEESNQPQHF.

The V call is TRBV19, the J call TRBJ1-1; 9 nucleotides match TRBD1. The CDR3 runs 17 residues. Trimming at V came to 3 bases and at J to 1 base, leaving 9 bases not matched to a gene. From germline, CDR1 is LNHDA and CDR2 SQIVND (reference sequence). CDR3 DNA sequence: TGTGCCAGTAGTATTGTGACAGGGGGTGAGGGGAACACTGAAGCTTTCTTT. Encoded protein: CASSIVTGGEGNTEAFF.

This chain joins TRBV5-1 and TRBJ1-6; TRBD1 aligns across 9 bases. The germline V gene has CDR1 SGHRS and CDR2 YFSETQ. The V gene end was trimmed by 4 bases and the J gene end by 10 bases; junction bases not matched to a gene: 12. CDR3 length: 16 residues. CDR3 sequence: CASSRDLGTGTSPLHF. In DNA form, the CDR3 reads TGCGCCAGCAGCCGAGATTTAGGGACAGGGACCTCACCCCTCCACTTT.

This chain connects TRBV5-1 to TRBJ1-1; D gene unclear. In germline, CDR1 is SGHRS, CDR2 YFSETQ. Trimming took off 2 bases at V and 7 bases at J, with 12 bases between the two ends. The CDR3 covers 13 residues. The CDR3 loop reads CASSFAGQYEAFF. As DNA, the CDR3 is TGCGCCAGCAGCTTTGCAGGCCAATATGAAGCTTTCTTT.